The 17 T cell receptor beta chains below come from one sample, sequenced in a study of OX40 agonist ivuxolimab in advanced cancers. Sequenced by immunoSEQ multiplex PCR; TCRdb stores in-frame clones only, minus some. The sample contains some 40,000 clones, 60% to 85% of which appear only once. Specimen: CD4+ or CD8+ T cells sorted from blood, collected in a trial of the OX40 agonist ivuxolimab. Every receptor here comes from an adult with an advanced solid tumor such as melanoma, head and neck, liver or kidney cancer.

This clone has a handful of counts. The J gene is TRBJ1-3, the V gene TRBV28; D gene ambiguous. Trimming left V 7 bases short and J 0 bases short, with 13 bases between. CDR1 is MDHEN, CDR2 SYDVKM, per germline. The CDR3 runs to 15 residues. This CDR3 is CASNNQALSGNTIYF. CDR3 nucleotide sequence: TGTGCCAGCAACAACCAGGCCCTCTCTGGAAACACCATATATTTT.

This sequence joins TRBV18 and TRBJ2-7; 9 nucleotides agree with TRBD2. Germline CDR1 KGHSH, CDR2 LQKENI. The V gene end was trimmed by 4 bases and the J gene end by 2 bases; junction bases not matched to a gene: 6. This CDR3 spans 15 amino acids. The CDR3 sequence is CASSQGLAGTYEQYF. The CDR3 DNA is TGTGCCAGCTCACAGGGTCTAGCGGGGACCTACGAGCAGTACTTC.

The V call is TRBV19, the J call TRBJ2-5, with 9 positions matching TRBD1. Germline V lookup: CDR1 LNHDA, CDR2 SQIVND (reference sequence). The CDR3 length is 14 residues. The J segment lost 3 bases and the V segment lost 3 bases, leaving 2 bases of the junction unmatched. Written as DNA, the CDR3 is TGTGCCAGTAGTATGACAGGGGGGAAAGAGACCCAGTACTTC. Its protein is CASSMTGGKETQYF. The full variable domain, in which reference TRBV19 and TRBJ2-5 provide the parts outside the CDR3, is DGGITQSPKYLFRKEGQNVTLSCEQNLNHDAMYWYRQDPGQGLRLIYYSQIVNDFQKGDIAEGYSVSREKKESFPLTVTSAQKNPTAFYLCASSMTGGKETQYFGPGTRLLVL.

CDR3: CASSLMGSGAGETQYF. The CDR3 bases are TGTGCCAGCAGCCTGATGGGGTCCGGGGCGGGGGAGACCCAGTACTTC. The rearrangement joins TRBV5-8 to TRBJ2-5, with TRBD2 as a possible D gene (6 bases). CDR3 length: 16 residues. CDR1 SGHTS and CDR2 YDEGEE come from the germline V gene. V gave up 4 bases and J gave up 5 bases, with 21 bases separating them.

This chain links TRBV19 with TRBJ2-5, with 8 bases that match TRBD1. Near its end, the DNA agrees better with TRBJ2-7, so the J call may be wrong. CDR1 is LNHDA, CDR2 SQIVND, per germline (reference sequence). The CDR3 spans 14 residues. The CDR3 nucleotides are TGTGCCAGTAATCGGGCAGGGGGCTCGCTCGAGCAGTACTTC. Amino acid sequence: CASNRAGGSLEQYF.

This clone was counted only a few times. V gene TRBV11-2 combines with J gene TRBJ2-1; D is perhaps TRBD2 (6 bases). Germline CDR1 reads SGHAT; CDR2 reads FQNNGV. The CDR3 covers 14 residues. The ends were cut back, 5 bases at V and 7 bases at J, with 15 bases in the middle. The CDR3 DNA follows: TGTGCCAGCAGCACCAGACTAGTTTCAAATGAGCAGTTCTTC. It translates to CASSTRLVSNEQFF.

The chain couples TRBV6-6 to TRBJ2-5; D might be TRBD2 (5 bases). With 10 bases removed from V and 3 bases from J, the gap between germline ends came to 15 bases. There are 13 residues in the CDR3. Germline CDR1 MNHNY, CDR2 SVGAGI (reference sequence). The DNA of the CDR3 is TGTGCCATCGACGGACCAGCGGAAGAGACCCAGTACTTC. Amino acid sequence: CAIDGPAEETQYF.

The J gene is TRBJ1-4, the V gene TRBV2; D is undetermined. Germline V gene lookup returns CDR1 SNHLY and CDR2 FYNNEI. V dropped 0 bases and J dropped 7 bases, with 9 bases sitting between them. The CDR3 is 14 amino acids. CDR3 amino acids: CASSEALGSEKLFF. CDR3 bases: TGTGCCAGCAGTGAAGCGCTGGGGTCTGAAAAACTGTTTTTT.

The CDR3 protein is CASSLFPRGGADGYTF. Here the CDR3 DNA reads TGTGCCAGCAGTTTATTCCCCCGAGGGGGCGCCGATGGCTACACCTTC. V is TRBV27 and J is TRBJ1-2; 7 bases are a match to TRBD1. The CDR3 sequence is 16 residues long. Trimming cost V 1 base and J 6 bases; bases outside gene matches: 11. The V gene's germline CDR1 is MNHEY and CDR2 SMNVEV (reference sequence).

This sequence joins TRBV19 and TRBJ1-2; 7 positions agree with TRBD1. Germline CDR1 and CDR2: LNHDA and SQIVND (reference sequence). The CDR3 runs 14 residues. The junction had 6 bases not matched to a gene; V was cut back by 4 bases and J by 4 bases. CDR3 in amino acids: CASSTTGVVYGYTF. As DNA, the CDR3 is TGTGCCAGTAGTACCACAGGGGTGGTCTATGGCTACACCTTC.

This rearrangement joins TRBV7-9 to TRBJ2-1, with D tentatively TRBD1 (6 bases). Looked up from germline, CDR1 is SEHNR and CDR2 is FQNEAQ (reference sequence). The CDR3 runs to 11 residues. Trimming removed 4 bases at V and 10 bases at J, with 8 bases between. CDR3 sequence: CASSYGQEQFF. The DNA of the CDR3 is TGTGCCAGCAGCTACGGACAGGAGCAGTTCTTC.

The chain has TRBV19 and TRBJ1-4, with D hard to call. This CDR3 spans 14 amino acids. Deletions cut 3 bases from V and 0 bases from J, with 5 bases between. The germline V gene encodes CDR1 LNHDA and CDR2 SQIVND (reference sequence). The CDR3 nucleotides read TGTGCCAGTAGTATGTCACCAACTAATGAAAAACTGTTTTTT. This sequence encodes CASSMSPTNEKLFF.

The chain combines TRBV10-3 with TRBJ1-2; 7 bases line up with TRBD1. Germline-derived CDR1 and CDR2 are ENHRY and SYGVKD. The CDR3 covers 11 residues. Trimming cost V 10 bases and J 6 bases; bases outside gene matches: 5. Here the CDR3 DNA reads TGTGCCACTGCGACAGGGAATGGCTACACCTTC. As protein: CATATGNGYTF.

This clone was observed a handful of times. The chain combines TRBV2 with TRBJ1-6; 7 bases fit TRBD1. Germline V gives CDR1 SNHLY, CDR2 FYNNEI. V was pared by 6 bases and J by 7 bases, with 12 bases of the junction left unmatched. The CDR3 covers 16 residues. Here the CDR3 DNA reads TGTGCCAGCAGCTCTTCATTCGAGGGGGCGAATTCACCCCTCCACTTT. Protein: CASSSSFEGANSPLHF.

The rearrangement uses TRBV28 and TRBJ1-6; 9 nucleotides agree with TRBD1. The junction had 4 bases not matched to a gene; V was cut back by 7 bases and J by 6 bases. From germline, CDR1 is MDHEN and CDR2 SYDVKM. The CDR3 is made up of 14 amino acids. The CDR3 spells CASNPGQGNSPLHF. CDR3 bases: TGTGCCAGCAACCCGGGACAGGGTAATTCACCCCTCCACTTT.

The gene calls are TRBV30 and TRBJ1-4; 7 bases align to TRBD1. CDR3 length equals 13 residues. Germline CDR1 is GTSNPN and CDR2 is SVGIG (reference sequence). J lost 8 bases, V lost 0 bases, and 3 bases had no gene match. This chain's CDR3 is CAWSVDRAEKLFF. The CDR3 bases are TGTGCCTGGAGTGTCGACAGGGCGGAAAAACTGTTTTTT.

The V call is TRBV2, the J call TRBJ2-1, with 15 bases lining up with TRBD2. V gave up 3 bases and J gave up 10 bases; unmatched junction bases: 4. This CDR3 spans 15 amino acids. The germline CDR1 and CDR2 sequences are SNHLY and FYNNEI. The CDR3 region has the DNA TGTGCCAGCAGTGATTCGGGACTAGCGGGAGGCGAGCAGTTCTTC. Its protein product is CASSDSGLAGGEQFF.